The rows below give T cell receptor beta chains drawn from one sample of a study of blood T cell repertoires in COVID-19. Sequenced by immunoSEQ multiplex PCR; TCRdb stores in-frame clones only, minus some. The sample lists some 56,000 clones; around 89% were seen once. The sample comprised peripheral blood. Receptors originate from a human donor in a cohort sampled during active COVID-19. CDR3s include the opening cysteine and the closing phenylalanine or tryptophan. D genes are given only for firm matches. Some rows mark clone size as missing; the rest say once, few, many or name a class of expanded clone.

CDR3 protein: CAWSPPGTGNQPQHF
CDR3 DNA: TGTGCCTGGAGTCCCCCGGGGACAGGGAATCAGCCCCAGCATTTT
J gene: TRBJ1-5
D gene: TRBD1
clone size: few
V gene: TRBV30

CDR3 protein: CASSPGGTDTQYF
CDR3 DNA: TGTGCCAGCAGCCCAGGGGGAACAGATACGCAGTATTTT
J gene: TRBJ2-3
D gene: TRBD1
clone size: NA
V gene: TRBV9

CDR3 protein: CASSQSPTQTDTQYF
CDR3 DNA: TGTGCCAGCAGCCAATCACCGACACAAACAGATACGCAGTATTTT
J gene: TRBJ2-3
D gene: NA
clone size: NA
V gene: TRBV3-1/TRBV3-2

CDR3 protein: CASSGGTSGGYEQYF
CDR3 DNA: TGTGCCAGCAGTGGCGGGACTAGCGGGGGATACGAGCAGTACTTC
J gene: TRBJ2-7
D gene: TRBD2
clone size: NA
V gene: TRBV2

CDR3 protein: CASSLTSLAEETQYF
CDR3 DNA: TGTGCCAGCAGCTTAACCTCTCTAGCGGAAGAGACCCAGTACTTC
J gene: TRBJ2-5
D gene: TRBD2
clone size: once
V gene: TRBV7-2

CDR3 protein: CASSHGQFNTIYF
CDR3 DNA: TGTGCCAGCAGCCATGGACAGTTCAACACCATATATTTT
J gene: TRBJ1-3
D gene: NA
clone size: NA
V gene: TRBV3-1/TRBV3-2

CDR3 protein: CASSVLEGAGTEAFF
CDR3 DNA: TGTGCCAGCAGCGTTTTGGAGGGGGCAGGCACTGAAGCTTTCTTT
J gene: TRBJ1-1
D gene: TRBD1
clone size: few
V gene: TRBV9

CDR3 protein: CASKTGTLPYNSPLHF
CDR3 DNA: TGTGCCAGTAAAACCGGGACTTTACCATATAATTCACCCCTCCACTTT
J gene: TRBJ1-6
D gene: NA
clone size: NA
V gene: TRBV19

CDR3 protein: CASRQESNQPQHF
CDR3 DNA: TGCGCCAGCAGACAGGAGAGCAATCAGCCCCAGCATTTT
J gene: TRBJ1-5
D gene: NA
clone size: NA
V gene: TRBV23-1

CDR3 protein: CASSESYPSTDTQYF
CDR3 DNA: TGTGCCAGCAGTGAATCCTACCCTAGCACAGATACGCAGTATTTT
J gene: TRBJ2-3
D gene: NA
clone size: NA
V gene: TRBV25-1

CDR3 protein: CASSLGAQFYEQFF
CDR3 DNA: TGTGCCAGCAGCTTAGGGGCTCAGTTCTATGAGCAGTTCTTC
J gene: TRBJ2-1
D gene: NA
clone size: NA
V gene: TRBV7-6

CDR3 protein: CASSLGTGGNSPLHF
CDR3 DNA: TGTGCCAGCAGCCTCGGGACAGGGGGTAATTCACCCCTCCACTTT
J gene: TRBJ1-6
D gene: TRBD1
clone size: NA
V gene: TRBV9

CDR3 protein: CASSPFQYEQYF
CDR3 DNA: TGTGCCAGCAGTCCATTCCAGTACGAGCAGTACTTC
J gene: TRBJ2-7
D gene: NA
clone size: NA
V gene: TRBV12-3/TRBV12-4

CDR3 protein: CASSFQAGGRGTQYF
CDR3 DNA: TGTGCCAGCAGCTTTCAAGCGGGGGGGCGTGGGACCCAGTACTTC
J gene: TRBJ2-5
D gene: TRBD2
clone size: NA
V gene: TRBV7-2

CDR3 protein: CASSLNSVSPLHF
CDR3 DNA: TGTGCCAGCAGCCTAAACTCCGTATCACCCCTCCACTTT
J gene: TRBJ1-6
D gene: NA
clone size: NA
V gene: TRBV7-9

CDR3 protein: CASSLGTSGVINEQFF
CDR3 DNA: TGTGCCAGCAGCTTAGGGACTAGCGGGGTTATCAATGAGCAGTTCTTC
J gene: TRBJ2-1
D gene: TRBD2
clone size: NA
V gene: TRBV7-8

CDR3 protein: CASETGKGGYTF
CDR3 DNA: TGTGCCAGCGAAACGGGAAAGGGTGGCTACACCTTC
J gene: TRBJ1-2
D gene: NA
clone size: few
V gene: TRBV7-9

CDR3 protein: CASSPYSGSYNEQFF
CDR3 DNA: TGTGCCAGCAGCCCGTATTCCGGTTCCTACAATGAGCAGTTCTTC
J gene: TRBJ2-1
D gene: NA
clone size: NA
V gene: TRBV4-2

CDR3 protein: CASSLVGSGQETQYF
CDR3 DNA: TGTGCCAGCAGCTTAGTCGGTAGCGGACAAGAGACCCAGTACTTC
J gene: TRBJ2-5
D gene: NA
clone size: NA
V gene: TRBV7-2

CDR3 protein: CAWSAPGQGAIEAFF
CDR3 DNA: TGTGCCTGGAGTGCGCCGGGACAGGGGGCGATTGAAGCTTTCTTT
J gene: TRBJ1-1
D gene: TRBD1
clone size: NA
V gene: TRBV30

CDR3 protein: CASRTGTANSPLHF
CDR3 DNA: TGTGCCAGCAGAACAGGGACGGCCAATTCACCCCTCCACTTT
J gene: TRBJ1-6
D gene: NA
clone size: few
V gene: TRBV6-5

CDR3 protein: CAWGTVHEQYF
CDR3 DNA: TGTGCCTGGGGGACAGTCCACGAGCAGTACTTC
J gene: TRBJ2-7
D gene: TRBD1
clone size: NA
V gene: TRBV30

CDR3 protein: CASSFGGGGSQPQHF
CDR3 DNA: TGTGCCAGCAGCTTTGGAGGGGGCGGCTCACAGCCCCAGCATTTT
J gene: TRBJ1-5
D gene: TRBD1
clone size: few
V gene: TRBV7-8

CDR3 protein: CASSPTPTTGVRTEAFF
CDR3 DNA: TGTGCCAGCAGCCCTACGCCAACCACAGGGGTTCGTACTGAAGCTTTCTTT
J gene: TRBJ1-1
D gene: TRBD1
clone size: NA
V gene: TRBV5-5

CDR3 protein: CASSDADYSNQPQHF
CDR3 DNA: TGTGCCAGCAGTGACGCTGACTATAGCAATCAGCCCCAGCATTTT
J gene: TRBJ1-5
D gene: NA
clone size: few
V gene: TRBV6-1

CDR3 protein: CASSPPSVSYNEQFF
CDR3 DNA: TGTGCCAGCTCACCACCGTCCGTCTCCTACAATGAGCAGTTCTTC
J gene: TRBJ2-1
D gene: NA
clone size: NA
V gene: TRBV18

CDR3 protein: CASSSGSQETQYF
CDR3 DNA: TGCGCCAGCAGTTCAGGTTCCCAAGAGACCCAGTACTTC
J gene: TRBJ2-5
D gene: NA
clone size: NA
V gene: TRBV5-1

CDR3 protein: CATKEDTNYGYTF
CDR3 DNA: TGTGCCACCAAAGAGGATACTAACTATGGCTACACCTTC
J gene: TRBJ1-2
D gene: NA
clone size: NA
V gene: TRBV2

CDR3 protein: CASRRGLFQEQYF
CDR3 DNA: TGTGCCAGCAGAAGGGGACTATTTCAGGAGCAGTATTTT
J gene: TRBJ2-3
D gene: TRBD2
clone size: NA
V gene: TRBV12-3/TRBV12-4

CDR3 protein: CASSLAGLSSYEQYF
CDR3 DNA: TGTGCCAGCAGCTTAGCGGGCCTCTCCTCCTACGAGCAGTACTTC
J gene: TRBJ2-7
D gene: NA
clone size: NA
V gene: TRBV7-9

CDR3 protein: CASSLAGPENTEAFF
CDR3 DNA: TGCGCCAGCAGCTTGGCAGGTCCAGAGAACACTGAAGCTTTCTTT
J gene: TRBJ1-1
D gene: NA
clone size: NA
V gene: TRBV5-1

CDR3 protein: CATSSSGTGGGISTDTQYF
CDR3 DNA: TGTGCCACCAGCAGCTCCGGGACAGGGGGCGGGATAAGTACAGATACGCAGTATTTT
J gene: TRBJ2-3
D gene: TRBD1
clone size: NA
V gene: TRBV15

CDR3 protein: CASSLGAGGRGYGYTF
CDR3 DNA: TGTGCCAGCAGCTTAGGAGCGGGGGGGCGCGGCTATGGCTACACCTTC
J gene: TRBJ1-2
D gene: NA
clone size: NA
V gene: TRBV7-8

CDR3 protein: CASSYSRTSGGGELFF
CDR3 DNA: TGTGCCAGCAGTTACTCGCGAACCTCAGGGGGCGGGGAGCTGTTTTTT
J gene: TRBJ2-2
D gene: TRBD1
clone size: once
V gene: TRBV6-5

CDR3 protein: CAWSPGLAGGETQYF
CDR3 DNA: TGTGCCTGGAGTCCCGGACTAGCCGGGGGGGAGACCCAGTACTTC
J gene: TRBJ2-5
D gene: TRBD2
clone size: NA
V gene: TRBV30

CDR3 protein: CASSNGAGGYSQYF
CDR3 DNA: TGTGCCAGCAGCAACGGGGCGGGGGGGTACTCCCAGTACTTC
J gene: TRBJ2-5
D gene: TRBD2
clone size: NA
V gene: TRBV6-2/TRBV6-3

CDR3 protein: CASSPDNTKETQYF
CDR3 DNA: TGTGCCAGCAGTCCGGACAACACTAAGGAGACCCAGTACTTC
J gene: TRBJ2-5
D gene: NA
clone size: NA
V gene: TRBV6-2/TRBV6-3